Here is one T cell receptor (beta chain) with its context. These data are taken from a study of graft-versus-host responses after intestinal transplantation. Clones were sequenced by immunoSEQ multiplex PCR, and TCRdb holds only the in-frame ones, with some missing. The profile shows under 50,000 clones, roughly 86% of them singletons. The V gene's germline CDR1 is SEHNR and CDR2 FQNEAQ (reference sequence). There are 14 residues in the CDR3. Unmatched junction bases numbered 4, after V lost 6 bases and J lost 0 bases. This sequence was found in a human patient who received an intestinal transplant, so some T cells may come from the graft donor. V gene TRBV7-9 combines with J gene TRBJ2-5; 7 bases are shared with TRBD1. The source was PBMCs, collected roughly 270 days after transplant. The CDR3 DNA reads as TGTGCCAGCAGAGGGGGCATGAACCAAGAGACCCAGTACTTC. Protein sequence: CASRGGMNQETQYF.